Below, 17 T cell receptor beta chains from the same sample are listed, as sequenced in a study of blood T cell repertoires in COVID-19. Assay used: immunoSEQ multiplex PCR; TCRdb lists only in-frame clones, some missing. The table has 230,000 or so clones, almost 90% seen once. Sequenced sample: PBMCs or T cells enriched from blood (not recorded which). Source of these receptors: a woman aged 45-60 years with acute COVID-19.

V gene TRBV19 combines with J gene TRBJ2-1, with TRBD2 matching 8 bases. The germline gives CDR1 LNHDA, CDR2 SQIVND (reference sequence). This CDR3 has 15 residues. The V and J ends lost 4 bases and 7 bases, in that order; junction bases with no gene match: 9. This CDR3 is CASSTALAGLNEQFF. CDR3 DNA sequence: TGTGCCAGTAGTACGGCGCTAGCGGGTTTGAATGAGCAGTTCTTC.

This sequence joins TRBV28 and TRBJ1-2, with 8 bases that match TRBD1. The CDR3 contains 13 residues. Germline assignment: CDR1 MDHEN and CDR2 SYDVKM. V lost 6 bases and J lost 7; bases outside the gene matches: 7. CDR3 loop: CASSRDRTGGYTF. For the CDR3, the DNA is TGTGCCAGCAGCCGGGACAGGACGGGTGGCTACACCTTC.

Only one count was recorded for this clone. The chain employs TRBV6-5 and TRBJ1-2, with TRBD1 as a possible D gene (6 bases). Trimming cost V 6 bases and J 4 bases, with 15 bases left between them. Germline V gene data show CDR1 as MNHEY and CDR2 as SVGAGI. The CDR3 has 14 amino acids. The CDR3 DNA reads TGTGCCAGCAGGCCTGCGGGGGCTAGCTATGGCTACACCTTC. It specifies CASRPAGASYGYTF.

J is TRBJ1-6 and V is TRBV7-9; the D gene is possibly TRBD1 (6 bases). This CDR3 contains 14 residues. The germline CDR1 and CDR2 sequences are SEHNR and FQNEAQ (reference sequence). Trimming pared 5 bases from V and 6 bases from J, leaving 11 bases between. CDR3: CASSLQGFNSPLHF. The CDR3 region has the DNA TGTGCCAGCAGCCTACAGGGATTTAATTCACCCCTCCACTTT.

This clone has more than one count but fewer than ten. V is TRBV4-3 and J is TRBJ1-2; unclear D gene. Germline V gives CDR1 LGHNA, CDR2 YSLEER. Between the trimmed V and J ends, which lost 0 bases and 6 bases, there was a span of 14 bases. The CDR3 has 15 amino acids. The CDR3 sequence is CASSQEASSDHGYTF. CDR3 sequence (DNA): TGCGCCAGCAGCCAAGAGGCCTCCTCCGATCATGGCTACACCTTC.

This clone is a singleton in its sample. V usage is TRBV27 and J usage is TRBJ2-1, with a tentative D call TRBD1 (5 bases). Looked up from germline, CDR1 is MNHEY and CDR2 is SMNVEV (reference sequence). V lost 1 base to trimming and J lost 8 bases, with 15 bases between them. The CDR3 has 15 amino acids. The CDR3 protein is CASSLYEDKGDEQFF. DNA of the CDR3: TGTGCCAGCAGTTTATATGAGGACAAAGGGGATGAGCAGTTCTTC.

This clone occurred a few times. The chain carries TRBV29-1 and TRBJ2-7; 8 bases align to TRBD1. The CDR3 spans 13 residues. V shed 5 bases, J shed 4 bases, and the junction held 7 bases outside the gene matches. Germline CDR1 reads SQVTM; CDR2 reads ANQGSEA. The CDR3, as DNA: TGCAGCGTTCGAGACAGGGGAATATACGAGCAGTACTTC. Translating it yields CSVRDRGIYEQYF.

V gene TRBV5-1 combines with J gene TRBJ1-5; TRBD1 agrees at 9 bases. Germline assignment: CDR1 SGHRS and CDR2 YFSETQ. The junction had 3 bases not matched to a gene; V was cut back by 2 bases and J by 6 bases. CDR3 length: 14 amino acids. The CDR3 protein is CASSLYRGLQPQHF. CDR3 in DNA: TGCGCCAGCAGCTTATACAGGGGGCTTCAGCCCCAGCATTTT.

The chain links TRBV18 to TRBJ1-2; D gene uncertain. V dropped 3 bases and J dropped 3 bases, with 11 bases sitting between them. The CDR3 runs 14 residues. Germline values: CDR1 KGHSH, CDR2 LQKENI. This CDR3 is CASSPTFSYYGYTF. CDR3 sequence (DNA): TGTGCCAGCTCACCGACCTTTAGCTACTATGGCTACACCTTC.

There are a few counts of this clone. V is TRBV6-2 or TRBV6-3 and J is TRBJ2-7; the match to TRBD2 covers 11 bases. The V segment lost 4 bases and the J segment 0 bases; nucleotides outside the gene matches: 5. The CDR3 extends over 16 amino acids. The germline V gene has CDR1 MNHEY and CDR2 SVGEGT. CDR3 bases: TGTGCCAGCAGTTCTCATAGCGGGAGGGACTCCTACGAGCAGTACTTC. It yields the protein CASSSHSGRDSYEQYF.

The V call is TRBV27, the J call TRBJ2-4; D gene unclear. The V gene's germline CDR1 is MNHEY and CDR2 SMNVEV (reference sequence). The CDR3 spans 15 residues. Trimming removed 8 bases at V and 1 base at J, with 15 bases between. The CDR3 bases are TGTGCCAGCTCGGCAGGCCTCCTGGCCAAAAACATTCAGTACTTC. This encodes CASSAGLLAKNIQYF.

J is TRBJ1-6 and V is TRBV27; TRBD1 agrees at 8 bases. CDR3 length: 16 amino acids. V was pared by 0 bases and J by 6 bases, with 4 bases of the junction left unmatched. Germline V gene lookup returns CDR1 MNHEY and CDR2 SMNVEV (reference sequence). The CDR3 coding sequence is TGTGCCAGCAGTTTATCGGACAGGGCGTCTAATTCACCCCTCCACTTT. Translated: CASSLSDRASNSPLHF.

This clone has only one observation. V and J are TRBV2 and TRBJ2-2; 12 bases are shared with TRBD1. J lost 4 bases, V lost 6 bases, and 3 bases had no gene match. This CDR3 comprises 15 residues. Germline lookup yields CDR1 SNHLY and CDR2 FYNNEI. The CDR3 DNA reads as TGTGCCAGCAGGCCGGGACAGGGGGCCACCGGGGAGCTGTTTTTT. This encodes CASRPGQGATGELFF.

The chain combines TRBV27 with TRBJ2-5; TRBD2 is a possible D gene (6 bases). The germline V gene encodes CDR1 MNHEY and CDR2 SMNVEV (reference sequence). The CDR3 contains 13 residues. Between the trimmed V and J ends, which lost 6 bases and 5 bases, there was a span of 13 bases. CDR3 coding DNA: TGTGCCAGCAGCATACGGGGGAGGGAGACCCAGTACTTC. It is translated as CASSIRGRETQYF.

The chain is built from TRBV5-5 and TRBJ1-1, with 9 nucleotides matching TRBD1. There are 15 residues in the CDR3. The V gene end was trimmed by 5 bases and the J gene end by 4 bases; junction bases not matched to a gene: 9. Germline-derived CDR1 and CDR2 are SGHKS and YYEKEE (reference sequence). For the CDR3, the DNA is TGTGCCAGCAGGCGGGACAGGGTAGGAGGCACTGAAGCTTTCTTT. Protein product: CASRRDRVGGTEAFF.

The chain carries TRBV20-1 and TRBJ2-7; 9 nucleotides match TRBD1. With V trimmed by 7 bases and J by 5 bases, 3 bases remained unmatched. The CDR3 extends over 11 amino acids. CDR1 is DFQATT and CDR2 is SNEGSKA in the germline V gene (reference sequence). CDR3 sequence (DNA): TGCAGTGGCGGGACAGGGAACGAGCAGTACTTC. Translating gives CSGGTGNEQYF.

The J gene is TRBJ1-2, the V gene TRBV13, with 10 bases that match TRBD1. Per the germline V gene, CDR1 is PRHDT and CDR2 is FYEKMQ (reference sequence). J gave up 0 bases and V 6 bases, and 19 bases lay outside the gene matches. This CDR3 has 20 residues. The CDR3 nucleotides read TGTGCCAGCAGTTTTCCCATACACACAACCGGGACAGGGGCTAACTATGGCTACACCTTC. Its translation: CASSFPIHTTGTGANYGYTF.